Sequencing of this T cell receptor (beta chain) was carried out in a study of blood T cell repertoires in COVID-19. About the study: Collection of acute and convalescent COVID-19 samples took place in the United States, Italy and Spain. The analysed material was cDNA or gDNA that came from T cells, B-cell-depleted T cells, or PBMCs.

As processed by the authors: Amplification of reference gene primers provided the estimated nucleated cell counts. The protocol was immunoSEQ multiplex PCR, while the TCRdb copy is restricted to in-frame clones and leaves out a portion. That table gives V, J and clone size, and the DNA gave D and trimming. The data hold approximately 100,000 clones, with about 85% observed a single time. CDR1 GTSNPN and CDR2 SVGIG come from the germline V gene (reference sequence). The CDR3 covers 17 residues. Losses at the gene ends were 2 bases for V and 0 bases for J; bases not matched to a gene: 9. The chain has TRBV30 and TRBJ1-4, with 7 bases aligning to TRBD1. The sequence was collected from a woman older than 75 with acute or convalescent COVID-19. Sequencing used peripheral blood. CDR3 coding DNA: TGTGCCTGGAGTTATCAGGGGGTACGACCAACTAATGAAAAACTGTTTTTT. Protein product: CAWSYQGVRPTNEKLFF.